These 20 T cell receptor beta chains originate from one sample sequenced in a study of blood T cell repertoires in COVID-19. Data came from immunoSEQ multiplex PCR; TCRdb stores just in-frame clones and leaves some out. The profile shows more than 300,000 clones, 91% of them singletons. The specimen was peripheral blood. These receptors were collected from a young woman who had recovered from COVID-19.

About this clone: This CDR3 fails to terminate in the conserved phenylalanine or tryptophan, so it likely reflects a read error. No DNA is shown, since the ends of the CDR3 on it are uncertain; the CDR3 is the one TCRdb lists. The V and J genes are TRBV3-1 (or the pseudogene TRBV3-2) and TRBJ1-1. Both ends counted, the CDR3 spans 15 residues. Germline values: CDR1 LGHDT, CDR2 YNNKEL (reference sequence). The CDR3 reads CASSQGGGVATAQVL.

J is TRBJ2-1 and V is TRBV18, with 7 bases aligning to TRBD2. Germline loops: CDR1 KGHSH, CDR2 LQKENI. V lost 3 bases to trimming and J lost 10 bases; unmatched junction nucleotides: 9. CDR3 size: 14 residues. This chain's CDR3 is CASSPSGLTGEQFF. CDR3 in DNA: TGTGCCAGCTCACCCTCGGGACTAACCGGGGAGCAGTTCTTC.

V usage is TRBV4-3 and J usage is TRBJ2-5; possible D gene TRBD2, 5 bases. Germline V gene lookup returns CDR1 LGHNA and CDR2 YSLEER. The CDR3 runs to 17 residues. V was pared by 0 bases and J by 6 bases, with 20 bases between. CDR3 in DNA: TGCGCCAGCAGCCAAGATTTCGAGGGAGCATACGGGAAGACCCAGTACTTC. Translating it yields CASSQDFEGAYGKTQYF.

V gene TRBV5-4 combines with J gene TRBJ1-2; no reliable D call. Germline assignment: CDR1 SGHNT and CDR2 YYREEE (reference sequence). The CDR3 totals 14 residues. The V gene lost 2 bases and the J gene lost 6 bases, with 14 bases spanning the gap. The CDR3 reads CASSFRGSFDGYTF. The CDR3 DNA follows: TGTGCCAGCAGCTTCCGAGGTTCTTTTGATGGCTACACCTTC.

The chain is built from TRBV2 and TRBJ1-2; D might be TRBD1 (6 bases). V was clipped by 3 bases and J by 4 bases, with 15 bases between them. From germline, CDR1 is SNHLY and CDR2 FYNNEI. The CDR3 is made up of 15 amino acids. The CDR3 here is CASSDAGALGYGYTF. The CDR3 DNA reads TGTGCCAGCAGTGACGCGGGGGCACTCGGCTATGGCTACACCTTC.

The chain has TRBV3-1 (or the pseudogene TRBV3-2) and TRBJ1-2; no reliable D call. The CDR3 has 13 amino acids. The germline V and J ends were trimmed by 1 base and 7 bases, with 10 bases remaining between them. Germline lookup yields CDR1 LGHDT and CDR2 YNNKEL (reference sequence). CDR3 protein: CASSQGGSCGYTF. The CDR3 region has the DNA TGTGCCAGCAGCCAAGGAGGAAGCTGTGGCTACACCTTC.

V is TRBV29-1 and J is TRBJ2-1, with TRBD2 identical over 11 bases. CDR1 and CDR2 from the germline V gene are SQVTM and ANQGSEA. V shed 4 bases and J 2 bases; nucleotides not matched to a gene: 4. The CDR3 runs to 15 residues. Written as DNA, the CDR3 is TGCAGCGTTGTGGGACTAGCGGAGCCCTACAATGAGCAGTTCTTC. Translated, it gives CSVVGLAEPYNEQFF.

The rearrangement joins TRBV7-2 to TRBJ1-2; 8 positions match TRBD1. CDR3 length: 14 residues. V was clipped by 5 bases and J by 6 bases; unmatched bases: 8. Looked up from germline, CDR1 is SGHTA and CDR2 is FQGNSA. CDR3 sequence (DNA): TGTGCCAGCAGCGTATTCAGGGACAGGAATGGCTACACCTTC. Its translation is CASSVFRDRNGYTF.

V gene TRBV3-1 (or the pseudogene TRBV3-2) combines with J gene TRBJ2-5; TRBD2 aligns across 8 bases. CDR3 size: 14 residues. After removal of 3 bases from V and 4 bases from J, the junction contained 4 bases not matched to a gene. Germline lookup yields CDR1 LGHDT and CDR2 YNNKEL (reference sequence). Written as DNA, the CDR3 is TGTGCCAGCAGCCACAGCGGGAGCCCAGAGACCCAGTACTTC. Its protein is CASSHSGSPETQYF.

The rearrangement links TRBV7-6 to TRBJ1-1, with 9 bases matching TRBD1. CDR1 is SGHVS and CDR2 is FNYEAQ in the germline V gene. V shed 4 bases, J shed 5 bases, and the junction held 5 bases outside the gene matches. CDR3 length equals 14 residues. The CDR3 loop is CASSSWTGVTEAFF. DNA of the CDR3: TGTGCCAGCAGCTCCTGGACAGGGGTGACTGAAGCTTTCTTT.

The CDR3 sequence is CASGNGLAGYNEQFF. In DNA form, the CDR3 reads TGTGCTAGTGGAAATGGACTAGCGGGCTACAATGAGCAGTTCTTC. This chain connects TRBV12-5 to TRBJ2-1; 11 bases are a match to TRBD2. V was clipped by 6 bases and J by 3 bases; unmatched bases: 4. Germline CDR1 reads LGHNT; CDR2 reads FRNRAP. The CDR3 spans 15 residues. The whole variable domain, remainder taken from reference TRBV12-5 and TRBJ2-1, is DARVTQTPRHKVTEMGQEVTMRCQPILGHNTVFWYRQTMMQGLELLAYFRNRAPLDDSGMPKDRFSAEMPDATLATLKIQPSEPRDSAVYFCASGNGLAGYNEQFFGPGTRLTVL.

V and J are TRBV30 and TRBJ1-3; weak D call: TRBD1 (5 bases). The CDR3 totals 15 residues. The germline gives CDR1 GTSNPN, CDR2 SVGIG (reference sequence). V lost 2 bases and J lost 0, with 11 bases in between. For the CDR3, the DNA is TGTGCCTGGAGTACGGGACTTAGCTCTGGAAACACCATATATTTT. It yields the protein CAWSTGLSSGNTIYF.

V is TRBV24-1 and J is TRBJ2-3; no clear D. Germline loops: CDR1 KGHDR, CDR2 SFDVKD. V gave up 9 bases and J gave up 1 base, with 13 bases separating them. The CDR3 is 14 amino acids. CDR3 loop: CATASDSRTDTQYF. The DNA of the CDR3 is TGTGCCACCGCCTCCGATAGTCGCACAGATACGCAGTATTTT.

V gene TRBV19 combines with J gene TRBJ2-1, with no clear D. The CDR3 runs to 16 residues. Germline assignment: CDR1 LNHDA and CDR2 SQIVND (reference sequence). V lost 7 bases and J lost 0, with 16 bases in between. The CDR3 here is CASTPSGTPSYNEQFF. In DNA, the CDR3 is TGTGCCAGTACTCCCTCAGGAACCCCCTCCTACAATGAGCAGTTCTTC. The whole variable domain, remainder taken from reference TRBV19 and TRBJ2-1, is DGGITQSPKYLFRKEGQNVTLSCEQNLNHDAMYWYRQDPGQGLRLIYYSQIVNDFQKGDIAEGYSVSREKKESFPLTVTSAQKNPTAFYLCASTPSGTPSYNEQFFGPGTRLTVL.

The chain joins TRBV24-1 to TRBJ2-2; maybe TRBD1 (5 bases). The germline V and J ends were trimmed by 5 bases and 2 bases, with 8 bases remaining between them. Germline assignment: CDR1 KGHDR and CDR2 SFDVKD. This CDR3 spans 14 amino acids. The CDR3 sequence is CATSGQINTGELFF. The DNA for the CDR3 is TGTGCCACCAGTGGACAGATAAACACCGGGGAGCTGTTTTTT.

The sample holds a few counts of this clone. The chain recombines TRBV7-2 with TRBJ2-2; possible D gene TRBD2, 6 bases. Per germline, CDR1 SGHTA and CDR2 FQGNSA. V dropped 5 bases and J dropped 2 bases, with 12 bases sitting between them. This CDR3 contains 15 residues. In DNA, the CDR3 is TGTGCCAGCAGCGAGGGACTCCTTAACACCGGGGAGCTGTTTTTT. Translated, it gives CASSEGLLNTGELFF.

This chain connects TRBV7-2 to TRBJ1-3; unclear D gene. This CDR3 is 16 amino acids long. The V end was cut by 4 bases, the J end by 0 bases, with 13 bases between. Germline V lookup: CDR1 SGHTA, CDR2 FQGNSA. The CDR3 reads CASSSDGALSGNTIYF. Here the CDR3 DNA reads TGTGCCAGCAGCTCCGACGGAGCACTCTCTGGAAACACCATATATTTT.

The CDR3 is CASSEGTGELFF. The DNA for the CDR3 is TGTGCCAGCAGCGAGGGAACCGGGGAGCTGTTTTTT. This chain links TRBV27 with TRBJ2-2; TRBD2 is a possible D gene (5 bases). There are 12 residues in the CDR3. Trimming removed 6 bases at V and 5 bases at J, with 7 bases between. CDR1 MNHEY and CDR2 SMNVEV come from the germline V gene (reference sequence).

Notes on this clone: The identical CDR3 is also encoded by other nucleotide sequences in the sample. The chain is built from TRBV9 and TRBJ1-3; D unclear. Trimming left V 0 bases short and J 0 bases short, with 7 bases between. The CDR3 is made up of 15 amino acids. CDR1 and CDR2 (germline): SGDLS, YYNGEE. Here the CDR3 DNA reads TGTGCCAGCAGCGTAGGGGCGGGCTCTGGAAACACCATATATTTT. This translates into CASSVGAGSGNTIYF.

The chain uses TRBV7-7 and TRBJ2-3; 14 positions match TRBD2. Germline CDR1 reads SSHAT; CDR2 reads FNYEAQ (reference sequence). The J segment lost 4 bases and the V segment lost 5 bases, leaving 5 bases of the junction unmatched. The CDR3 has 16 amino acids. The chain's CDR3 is CASSMGLAGAADTQYF. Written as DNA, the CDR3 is TGTGCCAGCAGCATGGGACTAGCGGGAGCGGCAGATACGCAGTATTTT.